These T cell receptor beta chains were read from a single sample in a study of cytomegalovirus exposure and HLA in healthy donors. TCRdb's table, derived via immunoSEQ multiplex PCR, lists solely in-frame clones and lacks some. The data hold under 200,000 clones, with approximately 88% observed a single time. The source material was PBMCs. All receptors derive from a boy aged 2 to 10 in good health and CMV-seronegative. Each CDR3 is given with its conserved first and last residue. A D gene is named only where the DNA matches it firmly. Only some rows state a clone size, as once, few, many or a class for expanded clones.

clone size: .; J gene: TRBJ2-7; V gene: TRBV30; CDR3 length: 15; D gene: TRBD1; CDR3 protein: CAWSVLTGASYEQYF; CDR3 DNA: TGTGCCTGGAGTGTACTGACAGGGGCCTCCTACGAGCAGTACTTC
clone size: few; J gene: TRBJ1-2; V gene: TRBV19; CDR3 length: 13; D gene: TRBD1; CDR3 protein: CASSIGDSYGYTF; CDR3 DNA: TGTGCCAGTAGTATAGGGGACAGCTATGGCTACACCTTC
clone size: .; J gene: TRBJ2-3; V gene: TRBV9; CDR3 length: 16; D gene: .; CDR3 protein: CASSPRSGYSTDTQYF; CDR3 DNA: TGTGCCAGCAGCCCAAGAAGCGGATATAGCACAGATACGCAGTATTTT
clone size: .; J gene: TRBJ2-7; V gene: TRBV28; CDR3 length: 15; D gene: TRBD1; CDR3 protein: CASIQRGQGRGEQYF; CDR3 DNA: TGTGCCAGCATCCAAAGGGGACAGGGAAGAGGCGAGCAGTACTTC
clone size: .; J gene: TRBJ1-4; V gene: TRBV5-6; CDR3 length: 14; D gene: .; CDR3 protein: CASSGGQWGEKLFF; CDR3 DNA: TGTGCCAGCAGCGGCGGGCAGTGGGGTGAAAAACTGTTTTTT
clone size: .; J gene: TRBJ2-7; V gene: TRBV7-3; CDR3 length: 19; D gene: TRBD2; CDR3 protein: CASSLIELAGGLETYEQYF; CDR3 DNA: TGTGCCAGCAGCTTAATTGAACTAGCGGGAGGGCTCGAAACCTACGAGCAGTACTTC
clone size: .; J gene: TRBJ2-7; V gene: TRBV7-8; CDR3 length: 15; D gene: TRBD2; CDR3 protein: CASSYPTSGSYEQYF; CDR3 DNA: TGTGCCAGCAGCTACCCGACTAGCGGGAGCTACGAGCAGTACTTC
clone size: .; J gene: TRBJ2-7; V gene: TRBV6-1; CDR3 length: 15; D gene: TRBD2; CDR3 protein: CASSVGLAGAYEQYF; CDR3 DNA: TGTGCCAGCAGTGTGGGACTAGCGGGCGCCTACGAGCAGTACTTC
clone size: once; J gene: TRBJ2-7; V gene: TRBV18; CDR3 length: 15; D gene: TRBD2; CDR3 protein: CASSLREETSSEQYF; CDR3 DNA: TGTGCCAGCTCACTCCGGGAGGAGACCTCTTCAGAGCAGTACTTC
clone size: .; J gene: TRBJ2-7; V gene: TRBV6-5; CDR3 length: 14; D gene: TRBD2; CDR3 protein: CASSRRGGWDEQYF; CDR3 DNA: TGTGCCAGCAGCCGCCGGGGGGGCTGGGACGAGCAGTACTTC
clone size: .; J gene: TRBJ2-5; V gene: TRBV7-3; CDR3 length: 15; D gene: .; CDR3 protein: CASSLGRSDRETQYF; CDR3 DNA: TGTGCCAGCAGCTTAGGTCGTTCTGATAGAGAGACCCAGTACTTC
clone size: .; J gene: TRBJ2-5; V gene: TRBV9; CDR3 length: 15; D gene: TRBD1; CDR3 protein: CASSQDRYVKETQYF; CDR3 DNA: TGTGCCAGCAGCCAGGACAGGTACGTAAAAGAGACCCAGTACTTC
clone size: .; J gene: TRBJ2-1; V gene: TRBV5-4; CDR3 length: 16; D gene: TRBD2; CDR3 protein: CASSLSPTSGSNEQFF; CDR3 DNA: TGTGCCAGCAGCTTGAGCCCAACTAGCGGGAGTAATGAGCAGTTCTTC
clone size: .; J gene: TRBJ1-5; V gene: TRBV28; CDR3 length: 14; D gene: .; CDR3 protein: CASSLWALNQPQHF; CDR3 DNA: TGTGCCAGCAGTTTATGGGCCCTCAATCAGCCCCAGCATTTT
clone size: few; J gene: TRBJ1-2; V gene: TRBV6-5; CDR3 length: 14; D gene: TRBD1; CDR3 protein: CASSYRQGNYGYTF; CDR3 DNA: TGTGCCAGCAGTTACCGACAGGGTAACTATGGCTACACCTTC
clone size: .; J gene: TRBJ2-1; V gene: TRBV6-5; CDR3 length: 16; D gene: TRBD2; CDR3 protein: CASSYSMAGGGNEQFF; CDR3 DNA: TGTGCCAGCAGTTACTCGATGGCGGGAGGGGGAAATGAGCAGTTCTTC
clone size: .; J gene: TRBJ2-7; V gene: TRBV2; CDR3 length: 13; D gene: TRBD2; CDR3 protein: CATLAGDSYEQYF; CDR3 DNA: TGTGCCACACTAGCGGGAGACTCCTACGAGCAGTACTTC
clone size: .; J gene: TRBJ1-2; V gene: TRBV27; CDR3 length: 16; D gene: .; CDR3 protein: CASSFNKGRSNYGYTF; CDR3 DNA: TGTGCCAGCAGTTTCAATAAAGGGAGATCTAACTATGGCTACACCTTC
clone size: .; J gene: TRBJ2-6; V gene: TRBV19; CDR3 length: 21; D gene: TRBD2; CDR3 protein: CASSIFFLAGGFPSGANVLTF; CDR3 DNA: TGTGCCAGTAGTATCTTCTTCCTAGCGGGAGGCTTCCCCTCTGGGGCCAACGTCCTGACTTTC
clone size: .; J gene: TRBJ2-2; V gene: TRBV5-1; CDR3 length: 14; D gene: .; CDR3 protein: CASCWDILTGELFF; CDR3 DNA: TGCGCCAGCTGTTGGGACATACTCACCGGGGAGCTGTTTTTT
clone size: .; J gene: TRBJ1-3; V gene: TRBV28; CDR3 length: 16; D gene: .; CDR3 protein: CASSLPREVSGNTIYF; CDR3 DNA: TGTGCCAGCAGTCTCCCCAGGGAGGTCTCTGGAAACACCATATATTTT
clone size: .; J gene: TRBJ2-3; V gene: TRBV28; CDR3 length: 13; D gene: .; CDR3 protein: CASRGGTTDTQYF; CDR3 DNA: TGTGCCAGCAGGGGGGGTACCACAGATACGCAGTATTTT
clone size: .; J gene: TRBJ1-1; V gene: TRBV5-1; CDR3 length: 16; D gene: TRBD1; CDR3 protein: CASSYLRTGMDTEAFF; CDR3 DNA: TGCGCCAGCAGCTACTTACGGACAGGGATGGACACTGAAGCTTTCTTT
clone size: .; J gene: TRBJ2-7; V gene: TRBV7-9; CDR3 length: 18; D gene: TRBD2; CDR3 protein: CASSSLPGLAGGTREQYF; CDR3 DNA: TGTGCCAGCAGCTCTCTCCCGGGACTAGCGGGAGGCACGAGGGAGCAGTACTTC
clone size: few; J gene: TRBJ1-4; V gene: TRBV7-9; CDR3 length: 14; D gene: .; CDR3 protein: CASSPYATNEKLFF; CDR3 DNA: TGTGCCAGCAGCCCGTATGCAACTAATGAAAAACTGTTTTTT
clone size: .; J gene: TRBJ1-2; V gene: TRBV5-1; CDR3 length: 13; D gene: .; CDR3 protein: CASSLGTAGGYTF; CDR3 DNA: TGCGCCAGCAGCTTGGGGACTGCGGGTGGCTACACCTTC
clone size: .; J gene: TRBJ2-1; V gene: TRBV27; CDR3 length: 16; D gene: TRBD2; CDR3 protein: CASSHGTSGGYNEQFF; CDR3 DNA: TGTGCCAGCAGTCATGGGACTAGCGGAGGGTACAATGAGCAGTTCTTC
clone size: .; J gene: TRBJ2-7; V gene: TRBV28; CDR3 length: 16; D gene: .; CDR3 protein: CASSLGLFGPSYEQYF; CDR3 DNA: TGTGCCAGCAGTTTGGGCCTGTTCGGCCCATCCTACGAGCAGTACTTC
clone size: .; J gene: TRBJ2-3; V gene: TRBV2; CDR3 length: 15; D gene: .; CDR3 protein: CASSEWTEGTDTQYF; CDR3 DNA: TGTGCCAGCAGTGAGTGGACAGAGGGCACAGATACGCAGTATTTT
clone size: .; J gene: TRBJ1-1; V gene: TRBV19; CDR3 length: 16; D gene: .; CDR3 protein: CASSILRDRPGTEAFF; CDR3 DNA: TGTGCCAGTAGTATACTCCGAGACAGGCCGGGTACTGAAGCTTTCTTT
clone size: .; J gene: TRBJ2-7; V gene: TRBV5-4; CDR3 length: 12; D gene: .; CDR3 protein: CASSVSSYEQYF; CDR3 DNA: TGTGCCAGCAGCGTTAGCTCCTACGAGCAGTACTTC
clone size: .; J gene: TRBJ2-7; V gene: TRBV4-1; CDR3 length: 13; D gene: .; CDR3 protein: CASSQALPYEQYF; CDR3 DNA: TGCGCCAGCAGCCAAGCCCTTCCCTACGAGCAGTACTTC
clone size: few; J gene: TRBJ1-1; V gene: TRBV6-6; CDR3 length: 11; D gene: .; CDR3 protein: CASRHVPEAFF; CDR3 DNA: TGTGCCAGCAGACATGTCCCTGAAGCTTTCTTT
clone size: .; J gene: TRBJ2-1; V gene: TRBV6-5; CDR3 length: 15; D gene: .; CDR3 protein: CASSYDGSPYNEQFF; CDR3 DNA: TGTGCCAGCAGTTACGACGGGAGCCCCTACAATGAGCAGTTCTTC
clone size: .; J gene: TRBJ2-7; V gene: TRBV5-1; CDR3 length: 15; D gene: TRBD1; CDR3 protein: CASSFRTGGYGEQYF; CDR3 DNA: TGCGCCAGCAGCTTCCGGACAGGGGGCTACGGCGAGCAGTACTTC
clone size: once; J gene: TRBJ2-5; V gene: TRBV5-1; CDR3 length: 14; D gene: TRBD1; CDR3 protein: CASSSDRVQETQYF; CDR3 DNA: TGCGCCAGCAGCTCGGACAGGGTTCAAGAGACCCAGTACTTC